One and the same sample provided the 19 T cell receptor beta chains below, sequenced in a study of CD8+CD57+ T cells in acquired aplastic anemia. Using genomic DNA as the template, TCR beta VDJ and CDR3 profiling was carried out. TCRdb analysed the reads with MiXCR anew, one entry per CDR3 protein. The repertoire consists of hundreds of thousands of distinct CDR3 sequences, with 55% to 60% occurring once and the leading ten covering under 8.5%. Material for sequencing was sorted CD4+, CD8+, or CD8+CD57+ T cells (not recorded which) from PBMCs. Source of these receptors: a human donor with severe aplastic anemia or a healthy control (not recorded which).

V is TRBV19 and J is TRBJ2-2, with 7 bases lining up with TRBD2. Trimming took 5 bases from V and 5 from J; bases not matched to a gene: 14. Germline CDR1 is LNHDA and CDR2 is SQIVND (reference sequence). The CDR3 is 17 residues long. The chain's CDR3 is CASSSGPGGEGTGELFF. The CDR3 DNA follows: TGTGCCAGTAGTTCCGGACCCGGAGGGGAGGGGACCGGGGAGCTGTTTTTT.

This clonotype was found many times. This chain's CDR3 is CASSQSTGNTEAFF. The CDR3 DNA sequence: TGTGCCAGCAGCCAAAGTACAGGGAACACTGAAGCTTTCTTT. The J gene is TRBJ1-1, the V gene TRBV3-1, with D tentatively TRBD1 (5 bases). Germline V CDR1 and CDR2: LGHDT, YNNKEL (reference sequence). Deletions cut 2 bases from V and 1 base from J, with 8 bases between. The CDR3 spans 14 residues.

V usage is TRBV19 and J usage is TRBJ1-3; D is uncertain. The germline V gene has CDR1 LNHDA and CDR2 SQIVND (reference sequence). Trimming removed 4 bases from V and 2 bases from J, with 9 bases in between. The CDR3 spans 14 residues. The CDR3 spells CASSTTTAGNTIYF. CDR3 coding DNA: TGTGCCAGTAGTACTACTACAGCTGGAAACACCATATATTTT.

On this clonotype: Germline is not matched at one junction end, which may reflect a read error. The chain couples TRBV7-6 to TRBJ1-1, with 9 bases that match TRBD1. CDR3 length: 15 amino acids. Germline V gene data show CDR1 as SGHVS and CDR2 as FNYEAQ. The CDR3 loop is CASSLSTGGGTETFF. The CDR3 DNA is TGTGCCAGCAGCTTATCGACAGGGGGGGGTACTGAAACTTTCTTT. Looking up the rest from reference TRBV7-6 and TRBJ1-1 gives the full variable domain: GAGVSQSPRYKVTKRGQDVALRCDPISGHVSLYWYRQALGQGPEFLTYFNYEAQQDKSGLPNDRFSAERPEGSISTLTIQRTEQRDSAMYRCASSLSTGGGTETFFGQGTRLTVV.

The CDR3 nucleotides are TGTGCCAGCAGTCGACAGGGTTCTAGTTCACCCCTCCACTTT. This codes for CASSRQGSSSPLHF. The V and J genes are TRBV2 and TRBJ1-6; 7 nucleotides match TRBD1. Germline V CDR1 and CDR2: SNHLY, FYNNEI. The CDR3 is 14 residues long. The J segment lost 9 bases and the V segment lost 5 bases, leaving 7 bases of the junction unmatched. The full variable domain, rest sourced from reference TRBV2 and TRBJ1-6, is EPEVTQTPSHQVTQMGQEVILRCVPISNHLYFYWYRQILGQKVEFLVSFYNNEISEKSEIFDDQFSVERPDGSNFTLKIRSTKLEDSAMYFCASSRQGSSSPLHFGNGTRLTVT.

This clonotype was observed a few times. The CDR3 sequence is CASMDSPMNTEAFF. The CDR3 nucleotides read TGTGCCAGCATGGACAGCCCCATGAACACTGAAGCTTTCTTT. The J gene is TRBJ1-1, the V gene TRBV25-1, with D maybe TRBD1 (6 bases). This CDR3 has 14 residues. Trimming shortened V by 7 bases and J by 0 bases, and 12 bases separated the two germline ends. Germline assignment: CDR1 MGHDK and CDR2 SYGVNS.

This clonotype was counted a few times. The CDR3 DNA reads TGCAGTGCTAGAGCAGGGCAGATCGAGCAGTACTTC. Translated: CSARAGQIEQYF. The rearrangement links TRBV20-1 to TRBJ2-7; D might be TRBD1 (5 bases). Germline V lookup: CDR1 DFQATT, CDR2 SNEGSKA (reference sequence). The germline V and J ends were trimmed by 1 base and 6 bases, with 10 bases remaining between them. This CDR3 comprises 12 residues.

This clonotype appeared many times. This clone may be a read error of a much larger clone one base away. The chain couples TRBV20-1 to TRBJ1-6; the D gene is possibly TRBD1 (5 bases). Germline V gene lookup returns CDR1 DFQATT and CDR2 SNEGSKA (reference sequence). The CDR3 contains 18 residues. CDR3 protein: CSARRGGVGGLGNSPPHF. The CDR3 DNA sequence: TGCAGTGCTAGAAGGGGAGGTGTTGGGGGACTTGGTAATTCACCCCCCCACTTT.

This clonotype has a count of ten or more. The J gene is TRBJ1-6, the V gene TRBV6-1; D may be TRBD1 (5 bases). Trimming removed 8 bases from V and 10 bases from J, with 18 bases in between. There are 14 residues in the CDR3. Germline-derived CDR1 and CDR2 are MNHNS and SASEGT. The CDR3 spells CASSIRDGNSPLHF. In DNA, the CDR3 is TGTGCCAGCTCGATCCGGGACGGGAACTCACCCCTCCACTTT.

The chain has TRBV18 and TRBJ1-1; D not certain. The germline V and J ends were trimmed by 1 base and 8 bases, with 11 bases remaining between them. The CDR3 totals 13 residues. Per the germline V gene, CDR1 is KGHSH and CDR2 is LQKENI. The chain's CDR3 is CASSPLGRYEAFF. CDR3 nucleotides: TGTGCCAGCTCACCACTAGGACGATACGAAGCTTTCTTT.

This chain connects TRBV19 to TRBJ2-7, with TRBD2 as a possible D gene (5 bases). With 3 bases removed from V and 0 bases from J, the gap between germline ends came to 15 bases. Germline V CDR1 and CDR2: LNHDA, SQIVND (reference sequence). This CDR3 is 16 amino acids long. The CDR3 is CASSMDPLAPSYEQYF. The CDR3 DNA is TGTGCCAGTAGTATGGATCCTCTAGCCCCCTCCTACGAGCAGTACTTC.

This chain joins TRBV7-3 and TRBJ2-7; possibly TRBD2 for D (6 bases). V shed 2 bases and J shed 4 bases, with 15 bases lying between them. Looked up from germline, CDR1 is SGHTA and CDR2 is FQGTGA. The CDR3 totals 15 residues. As DNA, the CDR3 is TGTGCCAGCAGCTTAGGGGGGAACCGGGAATACGAGCAGTACTTC. Residues: CASSLGGNREYEQYF.

The rearrangement uses TRBV6-9 and TRBJ1-5; D uncertain. The CDR3 has 13 residues. Germline loops: CDR1 MNHGY, CDR2 SVAAGI. V lost 3 bases and J 5 bases, leaving 8 bases between the germline ends. CDR3 DNA sequence: TGTGCCAGCAGTTACGCCCCCTATCAGCCCCAGCATTTT. Translation: CASSYAPYQPQHF.

This clonotype appeared many times. The chain recombines TRBV5-5 with TRBJ2-5, with 12 positions matching TRBD2. Germline CDR1 is SGHKS and CDR2 is YYEKEE (reference sequence). The CDR3 spans 17 residues. J gave up 5 bases and V 0 bases, and 8 bases lay outside the gene matches. The DNA for the CDR3 is TGTGCCAGCAGCTTGGCGGCTAGCGGGGGGGCTGGTGAGACCCAGTACTTC. It encodes CASSLAASGGAGETQYF.

The chain recombines TRBV7-2 with TRBJ1-6; a possible D gene is TRBD1 (6 bases). The CDR3 is made up of 16 amino acids. V shed 4 bases and J shed 6 bases, with 16 bases lying between them. Germline CDR1 is SGHTA and CDR2 is FQGNSA. CDR3 in DNA: TGTGCCAGCAGCTACGTGGGGCAGGGGTTTAATTCACCCCTCCACTTT. This gives the protein CASSYVGQGFNSPLHF.

This clonotype appeared a few times. The chain employs TRBV19 and TRBJ1-5; the match to TRBD1 covers 10 bases. V was pared by 9 bases and J by 6 bases, with 8 bases of the junction left unmatched. Germline CDR1 LNHDA, CDR2 SQIVND (reference sequence). The CDR3 sequence is 14 residues long. The CDR3 is CASRGQGTGQPQHF. The CDR3 DNA reads TGTGCCAGCCGGGGACAGGGGACGGGTCAGCCCCAGCATTTT.

This chain joins TRBV19 and TRBJ2-1; possibly TRBD2 for D (6 bases). V was cut by 3 bases and J by 10 bases, with 10 bases left in between. Germline CDR1 and CDR2: LNHDA and SQIVND (reference sequence). This CDR3 comprises 12 residues. The CDR3 sequence: CASSMERVEQFF. The CDR3 DNA reads TGTGCCAGTAGTATGGAGCGGGTCGAGCAGTTCTTC.

This rearrangement joins TRBV10-3 to TRBJ2-7; TRBD2 agrees at 7 bases. Germline trimming cut 10 bases from V and 1 base from J; bases unmatched to any gene: 19. The germline gives CDR1 ENHRY, CDR2 SYGVKD. The CDR3 sequence is 17 residues long. In DNA, the CDR3 is TGTGCCAGCCCACCCGCCGGAGCGGGGATCGCTTCCTACGAGCAGTACTTC. Translation gives CASPPAGAGIASYEQYF.

Comments on this clonotype: At one end, the junction sequence differs from germline, possibly due to a read error. This sequence joins TRBV20-1 and TRBJ1-1, with 7 bases aligning to TRBD1. The germline CDR1 and CDR2 sequences are DFQATT and SNEGSKA (reference sequence). CDR3 length equals 12 residues. CDR3 bases: TGCGGTGCTAGAACAGGGGACACTGAAGCTTTCTTT. Its translation is CGARTGDTEAFF.